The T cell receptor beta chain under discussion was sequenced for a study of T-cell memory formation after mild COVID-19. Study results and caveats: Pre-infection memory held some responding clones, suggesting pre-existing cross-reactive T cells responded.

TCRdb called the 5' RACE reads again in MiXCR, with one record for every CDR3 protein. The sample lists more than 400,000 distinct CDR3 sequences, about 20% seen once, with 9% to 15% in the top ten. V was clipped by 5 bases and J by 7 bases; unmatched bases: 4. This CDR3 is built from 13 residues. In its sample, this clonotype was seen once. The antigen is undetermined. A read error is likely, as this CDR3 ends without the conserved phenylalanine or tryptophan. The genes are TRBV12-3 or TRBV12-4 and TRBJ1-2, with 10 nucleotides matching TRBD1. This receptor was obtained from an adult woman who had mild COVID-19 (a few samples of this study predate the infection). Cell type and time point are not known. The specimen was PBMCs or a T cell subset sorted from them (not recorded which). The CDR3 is CASSRQGAVGYTS. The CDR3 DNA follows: TGTGCCAGCAGTAGACAGGGGGCGGTTGGCTACACCTCC.